Following are 32 T cell receptor beta chains from one sample sequenced in a study of OX40 agonist ivuxolimab in advanced cancers. Clones were sequenced by immunoSEQ multiplex PCR, and TCRdb holds only the in-frame ones, with some missing. Altogether tens of thousands of clones are present, around 86% being singletons, with the ten largest covering more than 12%. The sample in question was CD4+ or CD8+ T cells sorted from blood, obtained in a trial of the OX40 agonist ivuxolimab. These receptors came from an adult with an advanced solid tumor such as melanoma, head and neck, liver or kidney cancer.

For this clone: At one end, the junction sequence differs from germline, possibly due to a read error. This rearrangement joins TRBV10-3 to TRBJ2-7, with 8 bases aligning to TRBD2. The CDR3 has 16 amino acids. Germline V gives CDR1 ENHRY, CDR2 SYGVKD. The CDR3 sequence: CAISESLREAAYGQYF. DNA of the CDR3: TGTGCCATCAGTGAGTCGTTGCGGGAGGCCGCCTACGGGCAGTACTTC.

As DNA, the CDR3 is TGTGCCAGCACTTCCGGCTCAGGGGAAAAGAACTATGGCTACACCTTC. It is translated as CASTSGSGEKNYGYTF. V gene TRBV7-9 combines with J gene TRBJ1-2; weak D call: TRBD1 (6 bases). The V end lost 7 bases, the J end lost 2 bases, and 20 bases lay between the germline ends. Germline CDR1 is SEHNR and CDR2 is FQNEAQ (reference sequence). This CDR3 spans 16 amino acids.

The rearrangement uses TRBV29-1 and TRBJ2-7, with D possibly TRBD1 on 7 matching bases. The CDR3 has 13 amino acids. V lost 6 bases and J 7 bases, leaving 19 bases between the germline ends. The germline CDR1 and CDR2 sequences are SQVTM and ANQGSEA. DNA of the CDR3: TGCAGCGTCCCAACGGGGGCAGGGGGAGAGCAGTACTTC. This translates into CSVPTGAGGEQYF.

The V gene is TRBV6-1, the J gene TRBJ2-7, with TRBD1 identical over 9 bases. Germline-derived CDR1 and CDR2 are MNHNS and SASEGT. Trimming cost V 4 bases and J 3 bases; bases outside gene matches: 4. The CDR3 is 14 amino acids. The CDR3 nucleotides read TGTGCCAGCAGTGTCGGGACAGGGAGCTACGAGCAGTACTTC. Translated: CASSVGTGSYEQYF.

As concerns this clone: Because it lacks the conserved phenylalanine or tryptophan at the end, this CDR3 is likely a read error. Because the CDR3's place on the DNA is in doubt, the DNA is left out and the CDR3 is given as listed by TCRdb. This chain's CDR3 is CASSYDRG. The chain couples TRBV6-5 to TRBJ2-3; the DNA was not compared with TRBD1, the D call given in the table. 8 amino acids form the CDR3, both terminal residues included. Germline CDR1 reads MNHEY; CDR2 reads SVGAGI.

The V gene is TRBV19, the J gene TRBJ2-2, with 11 bases that match TRBD2. V trimming: 3 bases; J trimming: 7 bases; junction bases outside the gene matches: 4. From germline, CDR1 is LNHDA and CDR2 SQIVND (reference sequence). This CDR3 spans 15 amino acids. CDR3 DNA: TGTGCCAGTAGTATTGGTCTAGCGGGAGGCGGGGAGCTGTTTTTT. This codes for CASSIGLAGGGELFF.

The J gene is TRBJ2-5, the V gene TRBV13; D perhaps matches TRBD1 (5 bases). With 4 bases removed from V and 1 base from J, the gap between germline ends came to 13 bases. This CDR3 contains 15 residues. Germline assignment: CDR1 PRHDT and CDR2 FYEKMQ (reference sequence). The CDR3 spells CASSYSREPQETQYF. CDR3 nucleotides: TGTGCCAGCAGCTATAGCAGGGAACCCCAAGAGACCCAGTACTTC.

V and J are TRBV6-1 and TRBJ2-3, with 8 positions matching TRBD1. Losses at the gene ends were 3 bases for V and 4 bases for J; bases not matched to a gene: 9. In germline, CDR1 is MNHNS, CDR2 SASEGT. CDR3 length: 16 amino acids. CDR3 residues: CASSEDRVLFPDTQYF. The DNA for the CDR3 is TGTGCCAGCAGTGAGGACAGGGTACTGTTTCCAGATACGCAGTATTTT.

CDR3 sequence reads: CASSQAGYDEAFF. The CDR3 coding sequence is TGTGCCAGCAGCCAAGCGGGTTACGATGAAGCTTTCTTT. The gene calls are TRBV14 and TRBJ1-1; no clear D. Trimming removed 1 base at V and 7 bases at J, with 10 bases between. The length of the CDR3 is 13 residues. CDR1 SGHDN and CDR2 FVKESK come from the germline V gene.

V gene TRBV5-5 combines with J gene TRBJ2-2, with unresolved D. The CDR3 consists of 12 residues. V lost 5 bases, J lost 5 bases, and 7 bases lay in between. The germline CDR1 and CDR2 sequences are SGHKS and YYEKEE (reference sequence). The CDR3, as DNA: TGTGCCAGCAGATACAGAACCGGGGAGCTGTTTTTT. Translated: CASRYRTGELFF.

This clone was picked up one time. The chain is built from TRBV4-1 and TRBJ1-5, with D possibly TRBD1 on 6 matching bases. The CDR3 has 17 residues. Germline values: CDR1 MGHRA, CDR2 YSYEKL. The ends were cut back, 3 bases at V and 2 bases at J, with 17 bases in the middle. The CDR3 spells CASSQEGGALGNQPQHF. CDR3 in DNA: TGCGCCAGCAGCCAGGAAGGGGGGGCTTTGGGCAATCAGCCCCAGCATTTT.

J is TRBJ2-2 and V is TRBV25-1, with D possibly matching TRBD2 (5 bases). This CDR3 spans 14 amino acids. CDR1 and CDR2 from the germline V gene are MGHDK and SYGVNS. V was clipped by 4 bases and J by 11 bases, with 17 bases between them. The CDR3, as DNA: TGTGCCAGCAGTGTCCGGGAATTCAATACTGAGCTGTTTTTT. Its translation is CASSVREFNTELFF.

The chain combines TRBV28 with TRBJ1-6; tentative D call: TRBD1 (5 bases). The V and J ends lost 3 bases and 10 bases respectively, with 13 bases between them. CDR1 MDHEN and CDR2 SYDVKM come from the germline V gene. The length of the CDR3 is 14 residues. This CDR3 reads CASSFPGRQSPLHF. The CDR3 coding sequence is TGTGCCAGCAGTTTCCCGGGACGACAATCACCCCTCCACTTT. Drawing the rest from reference TRBV28 and TRBJ1-6, the complete variable domain is DVKVTQSSRYLVKRTGEKVFLECVQDMDHENMFWYRQDPGLGLRLIYFSYDVKMKEKGDIPEGYSVSREKKERFSLILESASTNQTSMYLCASSFPGRQSPLHFGNGTRLTVT.

In this sample, this clone is large (0.1 to 1%). Written as DNA, the CDR3 is TGTGCCAGCAGCCTTGCCCCCGACAATGAGCAGTTCTTC. This codes for CASSLAPDNEQFF. This chain joins TRBV11-3 and TRBJ2-1, with no clear D. Germline lookup yields CDR1 SGHNT and CDR2 YENEEA. Trimming pared 5 bases from V and 5 bases from J, leaving 10 bases between. This CDR3 has 13 residues.

This clone was seen just once. The chain has TRBV6-1 and TRBJ2-7, with 10 bases fitting TRBD2. Germline values: CDR1 MNHNS, CDR2 SASEGT. Losses at the gene ends were 5 bases for V and 4 bases for J; bases not matched to a gene: 8. The CDR3 runs 15 residues. The CDR3 reads CASSPSSGRGYEQYF. Written as DNA, the CDR3 is TGTGCCAGCAGTCCATCGAGCGGGAGGGGGTACGAGCAGTACTTC.

The gene calls are TRBV5-1 and TRBJ2-1; 7 bases map to TRBD1. Germline CDR1 SGHRS, CDR2 YFSETQ. Unmatched junction bases numbered 8, after V lost 4 bases and J lost 4 bases. CDR3 length: 15 residues. The CDR3 region is CASSVRTGQYNEQFF. CDR3 bases: TGCGCCAGCAGCGTGAGGACAGGACAGTACAATGAGCAGTTCTTC.

The V gene is TRBV29-1, the J gene TRBJ2-7, with D perhaps matching TRBD1 (6 bases). V shed 0 bases and J shed 0 bases, with 18 bases lying between them. The germline V gene encodes CDR1 SQVTM and CDR2 ANQGSEA. This CDR3 has 17 amino acids. The CDR3 DNA reads as TGCAGCGTTGAAGAAATACGATCAGGGGCTAGCTCCTACGAGCAGTACTTC. As protein: CSVEEIRSGASSYEQYF.

The gene calls are TRBV5-6 and TRBJ1-1; the match to TRBD1 covers 8 bases. The CDR3 is 15 residues long. Germline CDR1 reads SGHDT; CDR2 reads YYEEEE. V lost 2 bases to trimming and J lost 4 bases; unmatched junction nucleotides: 7. CDR3 DNA sequence: TGTGCCAGCAGCTTTACCAGGGGGCAAAGCACTGAAGCTTTCTTT. Amino acids: CASSFTRGQSTEAFF.

V usage is TRBV13 and J usage is TRBJ2-3; the D gene is possibly TRBD2 (6 bases). V was shortened by 4 bases and J by 4 bases, with 9 bases between the two germline ends. Germline CDR1 PRHDT, CDR2 FYEKMQ (reference sequence). CDR3 size: 13 residues. In nucleotides, the CDR3 is TGTGCCAGCAGCTGGGGGGTTCCAGATACGCAGTATTTT. Translating gives CASSWGVPDTQYF.

V gene TRBV28 combines with J gene TRBJ2-1; TRBD1 aligns across 9 bases. Trimming at V came to 4 bases and at J to 6 bases, leaving 10 bases not matched to a gene. The CDR3 is 16 amino acids. The germline V gene has CDR1 MDHEN and CDR2 SYDVKM. CDR3 nucleotides: TGTGCCAGCAGTTCCCCGGGACAGGGCTCTTTCAATGAGCAGTTCTTC. It yields the protein CASSSPGQGSFNEQFF.

The chain is built from TRBV6-6 and TRBJ2-1; D is ambiguous. V shed 6 bases and J shed 5 bases, with 11 bases lying between them. The germline CDR1 and CDR2 sequences are MNHNY and SVGAGI (reference sequence). This CDR3 spans 13 amino acids. In DNA form, the CDR3 reads TGTGCCAGCAGACATGTCGAGAACAATGAGCAGTTCTTC. It is translated as CASRHVENNEQFF.

The chain couples TRBV5-1 to TRBJ2-5; 9 positions agree with TRBD1. This CDR3 is 17 amino acids long. The germline V gene encodes CDR1 SGHRS and CDR2 YFSETQ. The V gene end was trimmed by 3 bases and the J gene end by 5 bases; junction bases not matched to a gene: 14. The CDR3 DNA follows: TGCGCCAGCAGCTACGAACCCGGGACAGGGACGTCGGAGACCCAGTACTTC. This translates into CASSYEPGTGTSETQYF.

The chain recombines TRBV6-5 with TRBJ2-4; D gene ambiguous. V was cut by 8 bases and J by 0 bases, with 8 bases left in between. This CDR3 has 13 residues. Germline V gene sequence: CDR1 MNHEY, CDR2 SVGAGI. The CDR3 nucleotides are TGTGCCAGCTCAGAACTAGCCAAAAACATTCAGTACTTC. It is translated as CASSELAKNIQYF.

CDR3 protein: CASSVRDTQYF. The CDR3 nucleotides read TGCGCCAGCAGTGTCAGGGATACGCAGTATTTT. J is TRBJ2-3 and V is TRBV5-1, with D unresolved. The CDR3 has 11 amino acids. Germline values: CDR1 SGHRS, CDR2 YFSETQ. Trimming took off 5 bases at V and 6 bases at J, with 7 bases between the two ends.

This clone has just a few counts. The CDR3 coding sequence is TGCGCCAGCAGCCAAGATCTTGGAGGGGCCCCCCAAAATGAGCAGTTCTTC. Its translation is CASSQDLGGAPQNEQFF. V usage is TRBV4-3 and J usage is TRBJ2-1; tentative D call: TRBD2 (6 bases). Trimming cost V 0 bases and J 7 bases, with 19 bases left between them. Germline V gene sequence: CDR1 LGHNA, CDR2 YSLEER. This CDR3 is 17 amino acids long.

The chain employs TRBV11-2 and TRBJ2-7, with D perhaps TRBD2 (5 bases). The CDR3 length is 12 residues. From germline, CDR1 is SGHAT and CDR2 FQNNGV. The V and J ends lost 5 bases and 4 bases respectively, with 9 bases between them. CDR3 in DNA: TGTGCCAGCAGCCAAGGGAGTTACGAGCAGTACGTC. This translates into CASSQGSYEQYV.

Only one count was recorded for this clone. This chain uses TRBV4-1 with TRBJ2-6, with 7 bases aligning to TRBD1. Losses at the gene ends were 1 base for V and 0 bases for J; bases not matched to a gene: 6. The CDR3 totals 18 residues. Per germline, CDR1 MGHRA and CDR2 YSYEKL. This CDR3 is CASSQAPGQLSGANVLTF. The CDR3 DNA sequence: TGCGCCAGCAGCCAAGCTCCGGGACAGCTCTCTGGGGCCAACGTCCTGACTTTC.

The chain joins TRBV29-1 to TRBJ2-6, with unresolved D. Germline V gives CDR1 SQVTM, CDR2 ANQGSEA. The CDR3 has 16 amino acids. V lost 4 bases, J lost 0 bases, and 13 bases lay in between. The CDR3 sequence is CSVAGFPYSGANVLTF. The CDR3 DNA reads as TGCAGCGTTGCCGGTTTTCCTTACTCTGGGGCCAACGTCCTGACTTTC.

The chain joins TRBV6-6 to TRBJ1-2, with 9 bases lining up with TRBD1. The CDR3 contains 15 residues. V shed 9 bases, J shed 5 bases, and the junction held 13 bases outside the gene matches. In germline, CDR1 is MNHNY, CDR2 SVGAGI (reference sequence). The CDR3: CASNKIGTGQYGYTF. As DNA, the CDR3 is TGTGCCAGTAATAAGATCGGGACAGGGCAGTATGGCTACACCTTC.

The chain carries TRBV28 and TRBJ2-1; 9 bases line up with TRBD1. The CDR3 sequence is 15 residues long. V was pared by 6 bases and J by 3 bases, with 6 bases of the junction left unmatched. Looked up from germline, CDR1 is MDHEN and CDR2 is SYDVKM. CDR3 nucleotide sequence: TGTGCCAGCAGAGGGACAGGGAAAGGCTACAATGAGCAGTTCTTC. Translation gives CASRGTGKGYNEQFF.

CDR3 nucleotide sequence: TGTGCCAGTAGTACCACAGGAGCCTACGAGCAGTACTTC. As protein: CASSTTGAYEQYF. The V gene is TRBV19, the J gene TRBJ2-7; a weak D match, TRBD1 (5 bases). The CDR3 totals 13 residues. Deletions cut 4 bases from V and 2 bases from J, with 9 bases between. Germline values: CDR1 LNHDA, CDR2 SQIVND (reference sequence).

The rearrangement uses TRBV5-5 and TRBJ2-2; 8 bases fit TRBD2. The germline V gene has CDR1 SGHKS and CDR2 YYEKEE (reference sequence). V was clipped by 4 bases and J by 4 bases; unmatched bases: 9. CDR3 length: 16 residues. The CDR3 loop is CASSRTSGGVTGELFF. The CDR3 DNA follows: TGTGCCAGCAGCCGTACTAGCGGAGGGGTCACCGGGGAGCTGTTTTTT.